The clone carrying this T cell receptor beta chain appeared many times. Its specificity is not known. These data belong to a study of T cells after posttransplantation cyclophosphamide. Overall study findings and caveats: TRB overlap between skin or GI tissue T cells and blood was limited.

The related graft donor's blood sample was taken on the day of bone marrow donation. Only in-frame clones appear in the TCRdb table, and some are missing; sequencing was by immunoSEQ multiplex PCR. This sample comprises approximately 24,000 clones, none seen once only. Losses at the gene ends were 1 base for V and 6 bases for J; bases not matched to a gene: 7. This CDR3 contains 15 residues. Germline V gene data show CDR1 as MNHNY and CDR2 as SVGAGI (reference sequence). The chain links TRBV6-6 to TRBJ2-7; the match to TRBD1 covers 9 bases. Sequenced sample: PBMCs. This sequence was found in a woman aged 55-69 years in good health, CMV-negative, and a related stem cell transplant donor. The CDR3 nucleotides read TGTGCCAGCAGTTACTGGACAGGGGCGGCGGGCGAGCAGTACTTC. This codes for CASSYWTGAAGEQYF.